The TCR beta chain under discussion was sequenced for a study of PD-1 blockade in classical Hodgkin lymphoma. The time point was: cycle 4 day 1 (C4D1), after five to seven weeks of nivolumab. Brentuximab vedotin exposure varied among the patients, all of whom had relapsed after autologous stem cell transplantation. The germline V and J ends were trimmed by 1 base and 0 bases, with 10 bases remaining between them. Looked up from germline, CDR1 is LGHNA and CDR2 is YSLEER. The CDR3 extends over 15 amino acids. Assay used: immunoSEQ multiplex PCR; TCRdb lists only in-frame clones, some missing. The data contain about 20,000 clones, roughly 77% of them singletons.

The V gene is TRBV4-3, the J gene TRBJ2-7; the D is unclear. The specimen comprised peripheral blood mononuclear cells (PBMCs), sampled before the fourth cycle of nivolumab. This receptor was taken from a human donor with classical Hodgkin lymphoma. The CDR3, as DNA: TGCGCCAGCAGCCAAGGGTCCCAGACCTCCTACGAGCAGTACTTC. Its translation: CASSQGSQTSYEQYF.